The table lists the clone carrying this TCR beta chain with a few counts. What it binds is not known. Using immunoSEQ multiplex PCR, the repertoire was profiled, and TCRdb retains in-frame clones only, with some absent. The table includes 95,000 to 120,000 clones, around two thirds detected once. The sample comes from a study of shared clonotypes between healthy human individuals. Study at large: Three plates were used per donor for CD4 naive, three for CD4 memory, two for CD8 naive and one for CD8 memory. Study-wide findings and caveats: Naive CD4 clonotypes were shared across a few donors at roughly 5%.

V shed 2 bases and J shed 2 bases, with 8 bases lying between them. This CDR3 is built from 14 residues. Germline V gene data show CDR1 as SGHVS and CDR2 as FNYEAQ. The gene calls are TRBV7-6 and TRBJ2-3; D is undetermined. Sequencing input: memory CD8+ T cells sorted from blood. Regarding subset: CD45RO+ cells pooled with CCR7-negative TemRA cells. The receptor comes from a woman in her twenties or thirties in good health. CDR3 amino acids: CASSLWTVTDTQYF. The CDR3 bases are TGTGCCAGCAGCTTATGGACGGTCACAGATACGCAGTATTTT.